Detailed here is one T cell receptor (beta chain). Antigen: not known. The CDR3 totals 13 residues. The ends were cut back, 6 bases at V and 5 bases at J, with 13 bases in the middle. Germline V gives CDR1 ENHRY, CDR2 SYGVKD. By 5'RACE template switching, TCR cDNA was produced, with a universal primer site and UMIs added in the process. TCRdb reprocessed the 5' RACE reads with MiXCR, giving one entry per CDR3 protein. The sample contains around 500,000 distinct CDR3 sequences, roughly a fifth of which appear only once. This specimen comes from a study of T cells after yellow fever vaccination. Overall study results and limits: Overlap between CD4 and CD8 compartments was detected for a small share of clonotypes. Abundant clonotypes from the bulk population could get into FACS-sorted repertoires as contaminants. Subsequent booster samples again held most clones from primary vaccination (96% CD4, about 85% CD8).

The starting material was PBMCs, obtained approximately 22 days after the first yellow fever vaccination. This chain joins TRBV10-3 and TRBJ2-5; D unresolved. This receptor was taken from a man younger than 30 who received the YFV17D yellow fever vaccine. The CDR3 DNA reads as TGTGCCATCAGGGACCGGTTAAGGGAGACCCAGTACTTC. Its translation is CAIRDRLRETQYF.